The clone carrying this TCR beta chain was observed at least ten times. What it binds is unknown. RNA transcripts provided the template for amplifying TCR beta CDR3 regions. HTBI-primed first-round RT-PCR preceded second-round multiplex PCR. TCRdb re-called the multiplex PCR reads with MiXCR, one entry per CDR3 protein. The sample holds about 420,000 distinct CDR3 sequences, more than 20% seen once. The data are from a study of Graves' ophthalmopathy and Graves' hyperthyroidism. Study-level background: Before any treatment, peripheral blood was taken at the initial diagnosis.

Findings and limits, study-wide: The model forecast ophthalmopathy progression, reaching roughly 70% sensitivity and 72% to 75% specificity.

No donor had other autoimmune disease, uncontrolled infection, pregnancy or lactation. V gave up 5 bases and J gave up 4 bases, with 14 bases separating them. This CDR3 has 14 residues. Germline V CDR1 and CDR2: MNHEY, SVGAGI. Input material: peripheral blood. The receptor comes from a woman in her late teens or twenties with stable Graves' hyperthyroidism. The chain is built from TRBV6-5 and TRBJ1-2, with D unclear. CDR3 nucleotide sequence: TGTGCCAGCAGTAGAGACGGGGAGGTCTATGGCTACACCTTC. The encoded protein is CASSRDGEVYGYTF.